This T cell receptor (beta chain) was sequenced during a study of T-cell reconstitution after alpha-beta-depleted transplantation in children. Per germline, CDR1 MNHEY and CDR2 SVGAGI. The CDR3 runs to 15 residues. The V gene lost 2 bases and the J gene lost 5 bases, with 15 bases spanning the gap. Using unique molecular identifiers, the investigators prepared the TCRbeta library. TCRdb passed the PCR reads through MiXCR, listing each CDR3 protein once. This table holds roughly 310,000 distinct CDR3 sequences, about a quarter found once. The table lists this clonotype with a few counts. No antigen is known for it. Whole-study findings and limits: Once a year had passed after transplant, T-cell counts and diversity came mostly from newly produced T cells. Expanded graft clones, several hundred of them, were reportedly the source of alpha-beta T cells about two months after transplant.

The rearrangement links TRBV6-5 to TRBJ2-5; tentatively, D is TRBD2 (5 bases). The input for sequencing was PBMCs, mostly from graft donor cells, taken 180 days after TCRalphabeta/CD19-depleted stem cell transplant. This sequence was found in a male patient aged 5 to 17 who had a stem cell transplant for acute lymphoblastic leukemia, so the T cells may come from the graft donor. The CDR3 spells CASSYTNLAIETQYF. The CDR3 nucleotides read TGTGCCAGCAGTTACACAAACCTAGCAATTGAGACCCAGTACTTC.